This passage covers 24 T cell receptor beta chains from one sample sequenced in a study of graft-versus-host responses after intestinal transplantation (dated by TCRdb to 2020 to 2023). Library construction relied on the immunoSEQ multiplex PCR assay. TCRdb carries this immuneACCESS record with in-frame sequences only. Its versions omit some clonotypes, under half of them owing to an unresolved V gene in the studies checked, with the rest unexplained. A total of over 60,000 clones appear in this sample, approximately 92% of them only once. 6.7% of the sample is taken by the ten largest. The specimen comprised bone marrow, sampled approximately 700 days after intestinal transplantation. These receptors were taken from a human patient who received an intestinal transplant, so some T cells may come from the graft donor.

The chain joins TRBV5-1 to TRBJ2-1; D is unclear. The CDR3 has 11 amino acids. The V end was cut by 4 bases, the J end by 9 bases, with 8 bases between. Germline V lookup: CDR1 SGHRS, CDR2 YFSETQ. The CDR3: CASSDDIEQFF. The CDR3 nucleotides are TGCGCCAGCAGCGATGACATTGAGCAGTTCTTC.

The CDR3 DNA sequence: TGCGCCAGCAGCTCTCTGGGAGGGGACACCGGGGAGCTGTTTTTT. This gives the protein CASSSLGGDTGELFF. This sequence joins TRBV5-1 and TRBJ2-2; TRBD2 matches at 7 bases. V shed 3 bases, J shed 3 bases, and the junction held 5 bases outside the gene matches. There are 15 residues in the CDR3. Germline lookup yields CDR1 SGHRS and CDR2 YFSETQ.

The chain couples TRBV9 to TRBJ2-7; TRBD2 is a possible D gene (5 bases). In germline, CDR1 is SGDLS, CDR2 YYNGEE. V lost 3 bases and J 3 bases, leaving 13 bases between the germline ends. The CDR3 length is 14 residues. The CDR3 nucleotides read TGTGCCAGCAGCGCGGGCCCGGGGAGCTACGAGCAGTACTTC. Translation gives CASSAGPGSYEQYF.

The chain is built from TRBV2 and TRBJ2-4, with D tentatively TRBD1 (5 bases). Looked up from germline, CDR1 is SNHLY and CDR2 is FYNNEI. V shed 4 bases and J shed 2 bases, with 15 bases lying between them. CDR3 length equals 16 residues. CDR3 in amino acids: CASSVGAAQTKNIQYF. CDR3 sequence (DNA): TGTGCCAGCAGTGTAGGGGCAGCCCAAACCAAAAACATTCAGTACTTC. Complete variable domain (other parts from reference TRBV2 and TRBJ2-4): EPEVTQTPSHQVTQMGQEVILRCVPISNHLYFYWYRQILGQKVEFLVSFYNNEISEKSEIFDDQFSVERPDGSNFTLKIRSTKLEDSAMYFCASSVGAAQTKNIQYFGAGTRLSVL.

The chain employs TRBV15 and TRBJ2-1; 10 bases map to TRBD2. After removal of 0 bases from V and 13 bases from J, the junction contained 3 bases not matched to a gene. CDR1 and CDR2 from the germline V gene are LNHNV and YYDKDF (reference sequence). This CDR3 contains 13 residues. CDR3 sequence reads: CATSRDQREGQFF. CDR3 coding DNA: TGTGCCACCAGCAGAGATCAGCGGGAGGGCCAGTTCTTC.

The chain uses TRBV6-5 and TRBJ2-7, with D perhaps TRBD1 or TRBD2 (5 bases each). Per the germline V gene, CDR1 is MNHEY and CDR2 is SVGAGI. Trimming pared 5 bases from V and 0 bases from J, leaving 14 bases between. CDR3 length equals 15 residues. The CDR3 DNA follows: TGTGCCAGCAGTACCGGGACCCCAATCTCCTACGAGCAGTACTTC. Protein product: CASSTGTPISYEQYF.

This clone was detected only once. In nucleotides, the CDR3 is TGTGCCACCAGCAGAGATTTAGACCTATACAATGAGCAGTTCTTC. Amino acids: CATSRDLDLYNEQFF. This sequence joins TRBV15 and TRBJ2-1; D unclear. The germline V gene has CDR1 LNHNV and CDR2 YYDKDF (reference sequence). Trimming pared 0 bases from V and 4 bases from J, leaving 10 bases between. The CDR3 is made up of 15 amino acids.

The J gene is TRBJ2-1, the V gene TRBV5-4; D remains ambiguous. This CDR3 has 16 amino acids. The ends were cut back, 0 bases at V and 5 bases at J, with 15 bases in the middle. Germline V gene sequence: CDR1 SGHNT, CDR2 YYREEE (reference sequence). The CDR3 sequence: CASSLGGGSYHNEQFF. In DNA form, the CDR3 reads TGTGCCAGCAGCTTGGGTGGCGGCTCGTACCACAATGAGCAGTTCTTC.

The chain couples TRBV6-1 to TRBJ2-7; TRBD1 agrees at 9 bases. The CDR3 is 13 residues long. Germline V gives CDR1 MNHNS, CDR2 SASEGT. The V segment lost 2 bases and the J segment 9 bases; nucleotides outside the gene matches: 5. The CDR3 coding sequence is TGTGCCAGCAGTGAACTGGGACAGGGTGCGCAGTACTTC. It encodes CASSELGQGAQYF.

The V gene is TRBV7-9, the J gene TRBJ1-1, with TRBD1 identical over 8 bases. This CDR3 contains 13 residues. CDR1 and CDR2 (germline): SEHNR, FQNEAQ (reference sequence). The V and J ends lost 5 bases and 4 bases, in that order; junction bases with no gene match: 3. CDR3 sequence (DNA): TGTGCCAGCAGCCCACAGGGGGGCACTGAAGCTTTCTTT. This codes for CASSPQGGTEAFF.

This sequence joins TRBV18 and TRBJ2-1; 10 positions match TRBD2. The CDR3 spans 18 residues. Germline CDR1 reads KGHSH; CDR2 reads LQKENI. Trimming at V came to 6 bases and at J to 9 bases, leaving 20 bases not matched to a gene. CDR3 amino acids: CASSFPSGSGLFLGEQFF. The CDR3, as DNA: TGTGCCAGCTCCTTCCCTAGCGGGAGTGGTCTCTTCCTTGGTGAGCAGTTCTTC.

This clone appeared once. The CDR3 DNA sequence: TGTGCCAGCGGAAGTCGAGGCACCGGGGAGCTGTTTTTT. Translation: CASGSRGTGELFF. The rearrangement uses TRBV2 and TRBJ2-2; no clear D gene. CDR3 length: 13 amino acids. Between the trimmed V and J ends, which lost 8 bases and 4 bases, there was a span of 11 bases. Per germline, CDR1 SNHLY and CDR2 FYNNEI.

This clone was recorded only once. The chain uses TRBV7-6 and TRBJ1-1; tentatively, D is TRBD1 (6 bases). Trimming cost V 1 base and J 3 bases, with 18 bases left between them. There are 17 residues in the CDR3. Germline loops: CDR1 SGHVS, CDR2 FNYEAQ. CDR3 sequence reads: CASSLDKVGAGDTEAFF. As DNA, the CDR3 is TGTGCCAGCAGCTTAGACAAGGTGGGGGCCGGGGACACTGAAGCTTTCTTT.

The J gene is TRBJ2-3, the V gene TRBV18, with 7 bases fitting TRBD2. The V gene end was trimmed by 6 bases and the J gene end by 6 bases; junction bases not matched to a gene: 9. CDR3 length: 14 amino acids. Germline V gene sequence: CDR1 KGHSH, CDR2 LQKENI. In DNA, the CDR3 is TGTGCCAGCTCCTTGGGAGGGGCAGAGGATACGCAGTATTTT. It specifies CASSLGGAEDTQYF.

The chain recombines TRBV9 with TRBJ2-1; D gene ambiguous. V dropped 0 bases and J dropped 5 bases, with 9 bases sitting between them. The germline CDR1 and CDR2 sequences are SGDLS and YYNGEE. CDR3 length: 14 residues. The CDR3 DNA sequence: TGTGCCAGCAGCGTAGGTCCCGGAAACAATGAGCAGTTCTTC. Its translation: CASSVGPGNNEQFF.

About this clone: The same CDR3 can be traced to other DNA sequences in this sample. The chain links TRBV9 to TRBJ2-5, with D possibly being TRBD1 (5 bases). Germline CDR1 SGDLS, CDR2 YYNGEE. The CDR3 runs to 14 residues. The V end was cut by 4 bases, the J end by 5 bases, with 15 bases between. The CDR3 loop is CASSLRQGSETQYF. CDR3 bases: TGTGCCAGCAGCCTCCGGCAGGGATCGGAGACCCAGTACTTC.

CDR3 sequence (DNA): TGTGCCAGCTCACCATACGGGGGAATTAAGGACACAGATACGCAGTATTTT. It specifies CASSPYGGIKDTDTQYF. J is TRBJ2-3 and V is TRBV18; possibly TRBD2 for D (6 bases). V lost 2 bases and J lost 2, with 17 bases in between. Germline-derived CDR1 and CDR2 are KGHSH and LQKENI. The CDR3 loop spans 17 amino acids.

The chain uses TRBV18 and TRBJ1-1, with TRBD1 matching over 10 bases. This CDR3 spans 16 amino acids. Germline V gene sequence: CDR1 KGHSH, CDR2 LQKENI. The trim removed 3 bases at V and 0 bases at J, leaving 4 bases unmatched. As DNA, the CDR3 is TGTGCCAGCTCACCCCGGGACAGGGGTGTGAACACTGAAGCTTTCTTT. Amino acids: CASSPRDRGVNTEAFF.

This chain connects TRBV30 to TRBJ1-1; the D is unclear. CDR3 length equals 11 residues. V shed 3 bases and J shed 5 bases, with 7 bases lying between them. Germline CDR1 and CDR2: GTSNPN and SVGIG (reference sequence). CDR3 protein: CAWRERTEAFF. The CDR3 DNA reads TGTGCCTGGAGAGAGCGGACTGAAGCTTTCTTT.

This chain joins TRBV7-3 and TRBJ1-1; D unclear. The CDR3 is 14 residues long. Germline V gives CDR1 SGHTA, CDR2 FQGTGA. Trimming took off 1 base at V and 4 bases at J, with 10 bases between the two ends. For the CDR3, the DNA is TGTGCCAGCAGCTTAAGGGGAGGGCTCACTGAAGCTTTCTTT. Translating gives CASSLRGGLTEAFF.

The chain carries TRBV6-6 and TRBJ2-7; tentatively, D is TRBD1 or TRBD2 (5 bases each). Trimming left V 5 bases short and J 6 bases short, with 8 bases between. The CDR3 extends over 11 amino acids. CDR1 and CDR2 (germline): MNHNY, SVGAGI (reference sequence). This chain's CDR3 is CASSEGPEQYF. CDR3 sequence (DNA): TGTGCCAGCAGTGAGGGGCCCGAGCAGTACTTC.

The chain carries TRBV2 and TRBJ2-2, with 10 nucleotides matching TRBD1. The junction had 8 bases not matched to a gene; V was cut back by 6 bases and J by 7 bases. This CDR3 spans 15 amino acids. Germline values: CDR1 SNHLY, CDR2 FYNNEI. For the CDR3, the DNA is TGTGCCAGCAGAACCGGGACAGGGGTAAACGGGGAGCTGTTTTTT. Translating gives CASRTGTGVNGELFF.

CDR3 sequence: CASSQEARVGTEAFF. The CDR3 DNA follows: TGTGCCAGCAGCCAAGAAGCCAGGGTAGGGACTGAAGCTTTCTTT. The chain employs TRBV4-2 and TRBJ1-1, with D tentatively TRBD1 (5 bases). The V end lost 0 bases, the J end lost 5 bases, and 13 bases lay between the germline ends. The CDR3 contains 15 residues. Germline V gives CDR1 LGHNA, CDR2 YNFKEQ.

J is TRBJ2-3 and V is TRBV7-3; D may be TRBD2 (6 bases). The CDR3 loop spans 16 amino acids. CDR1 is SGHTA and CDR2 is FQGTGA in the germline V gene. V was shortened by 5 bases and J by 5 bases, with 20 bases between the two germline ends. CDR3 DNA: TGTGCCAGCAGCCGACCCGGGACTTCCCTAGGAGATACGCAGTATTTT. This codes for CASSRPGTSLGDTQYF.